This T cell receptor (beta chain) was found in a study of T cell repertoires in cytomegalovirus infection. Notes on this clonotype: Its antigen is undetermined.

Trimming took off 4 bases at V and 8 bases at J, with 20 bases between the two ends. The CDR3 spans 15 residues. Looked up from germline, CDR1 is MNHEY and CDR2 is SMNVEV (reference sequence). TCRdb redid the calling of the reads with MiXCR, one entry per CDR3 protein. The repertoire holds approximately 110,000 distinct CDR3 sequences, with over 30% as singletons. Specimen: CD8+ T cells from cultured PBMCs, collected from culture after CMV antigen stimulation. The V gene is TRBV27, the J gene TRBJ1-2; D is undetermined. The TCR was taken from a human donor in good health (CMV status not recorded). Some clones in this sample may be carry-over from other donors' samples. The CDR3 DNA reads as TGTGCCAGCAGTTCGTATACCGGGAGTGGTTCCGGCTACACCTTC. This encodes CASSSYTGSGSGYTF.